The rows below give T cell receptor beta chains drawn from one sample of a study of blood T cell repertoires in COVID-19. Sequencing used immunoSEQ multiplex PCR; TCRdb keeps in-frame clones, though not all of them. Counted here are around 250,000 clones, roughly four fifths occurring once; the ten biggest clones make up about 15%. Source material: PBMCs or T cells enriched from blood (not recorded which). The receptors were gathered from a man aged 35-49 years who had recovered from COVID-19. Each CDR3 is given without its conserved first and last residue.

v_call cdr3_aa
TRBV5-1 ASSLVEGTDTQY
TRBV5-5 ASSLEGGESYEQY
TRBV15 ATSRAPLRAGSTEAF
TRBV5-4 ASRPTGLDTQY
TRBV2 ASTVAGDNEQF
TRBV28 ASSSDQPQH
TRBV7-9 ASSRLPGLAGGNTDTQY
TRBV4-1 ASSQPGLGGKRRDRDTQY
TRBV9 ASSVTPNNSPLH
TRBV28 ASSFPNVGQSYGYT
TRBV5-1 ASSLAGQGNTIY
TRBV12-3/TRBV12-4 ASTKGYGYT
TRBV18 ASSQGQGPYEQY
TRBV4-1 ASSQGLRDTEAF
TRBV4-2 ASSQGDRGLNTIY
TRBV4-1 ASSQQASGREETQY